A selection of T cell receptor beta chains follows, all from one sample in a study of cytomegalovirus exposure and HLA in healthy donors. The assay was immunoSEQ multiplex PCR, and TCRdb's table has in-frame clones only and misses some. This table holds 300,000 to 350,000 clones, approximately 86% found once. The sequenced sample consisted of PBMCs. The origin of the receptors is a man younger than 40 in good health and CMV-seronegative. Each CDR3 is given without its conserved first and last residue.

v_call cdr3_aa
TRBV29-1 SVVLGQGNQPQH
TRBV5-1 ASSLILNTEAF
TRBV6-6 ASSFRQGAYEQF
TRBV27 ASSAHSTGLGYGYT
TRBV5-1 ASSFYRADTEAF
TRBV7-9 ASSSPTGSSYEQY
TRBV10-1 ASSVQGIVSGANVLT
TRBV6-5 ASTGQANTEAF
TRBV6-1 ASSETTGVHQPQH
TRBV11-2 ASSLDGQGSQPQH
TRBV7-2 ASSWAGTGGRYEQY